This passage covers 31 T cell receptor beta chains from one sample sequenced in a study of T-cell reconstitution after alpha-beta-depleted transplantation in children. Unique molecular identifiers were built into the TCRbeta library. TCRdb redid the calling of the PCR reads with MiXCR, one entry per CDR3 protein. The sample has 330,000 or so distinct CDR3 sequences, around 10% seen once; the top ten hold just under 7.5%. This material consisted of PBMCs, taken before TCRalphabeta/CD19-depleted stem cell transplant. The receptors were gathered from a boy in the first two years of life with acute myeloid leukemia, due to receive a stem cell transplant.

In this sample, this clonotype turned up many times. The chain uses TRBV7-3 and TRBJ2-3; D may be TRBD1 or TRBD2 (6 bases each). The CDR3 contains 15 residues. V dropped 5 bases and J dropped 6 bases, with 18 bases sitting between them. Germline CDR1 and CDR2: SGHTA and FQGTGA. The DNA of the CDR3 is TGTGCCAGCAGCCTTCGCCCGGGGGCTTGGGATACGCAGTATTTT. This translates into CASSLRPGAWDTQYF. Supplemented by reference TRBV7-3 and TRBJ2-3, the full variable domain reads GAGVSQTPSNKVTEKGKYVELRCDPISGHTALYWYRQSLGQGPEFLIYFQGTGAADDSGLPNDRFFAVRPEGSVSTLKIQRTERGDSAVYLCASSLRPGAWDTQYFGPGTRLTVL.

This clonotype was detected ten times or more. V usage is TRBV29-1 and J usage is TRBJ2-1; TRBD2 matches 10 bases. This CDR3 has 16 amino acids. CDR1 and CDR2 from the germline V gene are SQVTM and ANQGSEA. The V gene end was trimmed by 5 bases and the J gene end by 2 bases; junction bases not matched to a gene: 9. The CDR3 coding sequence is TGCAGCGTTTCCGGGACTAGCGATATCCCCTACAATGAGCAGTTCTTC. Its protein is CSVSGTSDIPYNEQFF.

This clonotype was counted between two and nine times. The chain carries TRBV3-1 and TRBJ2-3; 12 nucleotides line up with TRBD2. Germline CDR1 and CDR2: LGHDT and YNNKEL (reference sequence). The CDR3 contains 19 residues. The V segment lost 4 bases and the J segment 2 bases; nucleotides outside the gene matches: 13. CDR3 DNA sequence: TGTGCCAGCAGCCGGACTAGCGGGATCACCGGCCCCCACACAGATACGCAGTATTTT. This gives the protein CASSRTSGITGPHTDTQYF.

The V and J genes are TRBV18 and TRBJ2-2; D gene ambiguous. The length of the CDR3 is 16 residues. Germline CDR1 reads KGHSH; CDR2 reads LQKENI. V was cut by 3 bases and J by 0 bases, with 11 bases left in between. The CDR3: CASSPSRLSNTGELFF. The CDR3 region has the DNA TGTGCCAGCTCACCGTCCAGATTATCGAACACCGGGGAGCTGTTTTTT.

This clonotype showed up many times. The V call is TRBV12-3 or TRBV12-4, the J call TRBJ2-3, with D unresolved. Trimming took off 5 bases at V and 2 bases at J, with 11 bases between the two ends. This CDR3 region has 14 residues. The CDR3 loop reads CASSRQGPTDTQYF. CDR3 DNA sequence: TGTGCCAGCAGTCGACAAGGGCCCACAGATACGCAGTATTTT.

In this sample, this clonotype turned up many times. The chain carries TRBV7-6 and TRBJ1-5; maybe TRBD1 (5 bases). Germline V gene sequence: CDR1 SGHVS, CDR2 FNYEAQ. The CDR3 extends over 14 amino acids. Trimming took 0 bases from V and 6 from J, leaving 9 bases between them. CDR3 protein: CASSLAGGGQPQHF. The DNA for the CDR3 is TGTGCCAGCAGCTTAGCGGGGGGGGGTCAGCCCCAGCATTTT.

This clonotype was found many times. This chain links TRBV6-5 with TRBJ2-2; D not resolved. Per germline, CDR1 MNHEY and CDR2 SVGAGI. The CDR3 is 14 amino acids. The V end was cut by 2 bases, the J end by 3 bases, with 7 bases between. The CDR3 DNA follows: TGTGCCAGCAGTTACGGGTACGACACCGGGGAGCTGTTTTTT. Translation: CASSYGYDTGELFF.

In this sample, this clonotype turned up many times. The chain joins TRBV7-2 to TRBJ2-1, with TRBD2 identical over 8 bases. V was pared by 5 bases and J by 4 bases, with 10 bases of the junction left unmatched. CDR1 is SGHTA, CDR2 FQGNSA, per germline. The CDR3 has 16 residues. Written as DNA, the CDR3 is TGTGCCAGCAGCCGAGGACTAGCCAACCCATACAATGAGCAGTTCTTC. Translation: CASSRGLANPYNEQFF.

This clonotype was counted between two and nine times. The chain carries TRBV12-5 and TRBJ1-1; 11 positions match TRBD1. CDR3 length: 16 residues. The germline CDR1 and CDR2 sequences are LGHNT and FRNRAP. The trim removed 0 bases at V and 4 bases at J, leaving 4 bases unmatched. The CDR3 DNA is TGTGCTAGTGGTTTGGTAACCGGGACAGGGGGCACTGAAGCTTTCTTT. It codes for CASGLVTGTGGTEAFF.

This clonotype was found many times. The rearrangement uses TRBV29-1 and TRBJ1-5; 9 bases fit TRBD1. CDR1 is SQVTM and CDR2 is ANQGSEA in the germline V gene. This CDR3 contains 13 residues. V lost 4 bases to trimming and J lost 7 bases; unmatched junction nucleotides: 5. The CDR3 sequence is CSVAWTGEQPQHF. CDR3 bases: TGCAGCGTTGCCTGGACAGGGGAGCAGCCCCAGCATTTT.

This clonotype was recorded many times. J is TRBJ2-7 and V is TRBV27, with TRBD1 matching over 9 bases. V trimming: 4 bases; J trimming: 4 bases; junction bases outside the gene matches: 11. Germline assignment: CDR1 MNHEY and CDR2 SMNVEV (reference sequence). CDR3 length: 16 amino acids. CDR3 bases: TGTGCCAGCAGTTCTCTAGCCGGGACAGGGTTTTACGAGCAGTACTTC. Translation: CASSSLAGTGFYEQYF.

This clonotype was detected ten times or more. The gene calls are TRBV20-1 and TRBJ1-1; D is unresolved. Trimming cost V 1 base and J 5 bases, with 5 bases left between them. CDR1 is DFQATT and CDR2 is SNEGSKA in the germline V gene (reference sequence). The CDR3 covers 11 residues. DNA of the CDR3: TGCAGTGCTAGAGGTCGGACTGAAGCTTTCTTT. Its translation is CSARGRTEAFF.

The sample holds a few counts of this clonotype. CDR3 in amino acids: CASSTTSGRADTQYF. CDR3 bases: TGTGCCAGCAGCACGACTAGCGGGAGAGCAGATACGCAGTATTTT. The chain couples TRBV7-2 to TRBJ2-3; the match to TRBD2 covers 12 bases. The CDR3 consists of 15 residues. Germline CDR1 is SGHTA and CDR2 is FQGNSA. V shed 5 bases, J shed 4 bases, and the junction held 4 bases outside the gene matches.

This clonotype has ten or more counts. The rearrangement joins TRBV11-2 to TRBJ2-5; tentative D call: TRBD1 (5 bases). V was pared by 1 base and J by 7 bases, with 13 bases between. Germline CDR1 and CDR2: SGHAT and FQNNGV. This CDR3 is 14 amino acids long. The CDR3 protein is CASSLGGREGTQYF. The CDR3 DNA follows: TGTGCCAGCAGCTTAGGGGGCCGCGAAGGGACCCAGTACTTC. The entire variable domain, with the rest obtained from reference TRBV11-2 and TRBJ2-5, is as follows: EAGVAQSPRYKIIEKRQSVAFWCNPISGHATLYWYQQILGQGPKLLIQFQNNGVVDDSQLPKDRFSAERLKGVDSTLKIQPAKLEDSAVYLCASSLGGREGTQYFGPGTRLLVL.

Many counts were recorded for this clonotype. The chain recombines TRBV10-3 with TRBJ2-1; 7 bases align to TRBD2. Losses at the gene ends were 8 bases for V and 6 bases for J; bases not matched to a gene: 10. CDR3 length equals 14 residues. Germline V gene sequence: CDR1 ENHRY, CDR2 SYGVKD. This CDR3 is CAIGVAGYLNEQFF. The CDR3 DNA reads as TGTGCCATCGGAGTAGCGGGCTACCTCAATGAGCAGTTCTTC.

About this clonotype: Being one base from a much bigger clone, this may be a read error. V is TRBV12-3 or TRBV12-4 and J is TRBJ1-4; TRBD1 might be the D (6 bases). There are 16 residues in the CDR3. CDR3 protein: CASSSPDRATNEKVFF. DNA for the CDR3: TGTGCCAGCAGTTCCCCGGACAGAGCAACTAATGAAAAAGTGTTTTTT.

V and J are TRBV7-9 and TRBJ2-7; the D gene is possibly TRBD1 (5 bases). Trimming stripped 6 bases from V and 4 bases from J, with 16 bases between. CDR1 is SEHNR and CDR2 is FQNEAQ in the germline V gene (reference sequence). The CDR3 consists of 14 residues. The chain's CDR3 is CASRAQGPLYEQYF. In nucleotides, the CDR3 is TGTGCCAGCAGGGCTCAGGGCCCCCTTTACGAGCAGTACTTC. Together with reference TRBV7-9 and TRBJ2-7, the CDR3 gives the full variable domain: DTGVSQNPRHKITKRGQNVTFRCDPISEHNRLYWYRQTLGQGPEFLTYFQNEAQLEKSRLLSDRFSAERPKGSFSTLEIQRTEQGDSAMYLCASRAQGPLYEQYFGPGTRLTVT.

This clonotype was seen ten or more times. The rearrangement joins TRBV6-2 or TRBV6-3 to TRBJ1-6; no clear D gene. Deletions cut 0 bases from V and 7 bases from J, with 4 bases between. Germline V gene sequence: CDR1 MNHEY, CDR2 SVGEGT. The CDR3 spans 13 residues. CDR3 protein: CASSYSENSPLHF. CDR3 nucleotide sequence: TGTGCCAGCAGTTACTCAGAGAATTCACCCCTCCACTTT.

This clonotype was seen repeatedly, ten times or more. The chain carries TRBV12-3 or TRBV12-4 and TRBJ2-7; a possible D gene is TRBD1 (5 bases). This CDR3 is 14 amino acids long. V shed 5 bases and J shed 4 bases, with 15 bases lying between them. The CDR3 DNA follows: TGTGCCAGCAGTCCAATAGGGGCCGGTTACGAGCAGTACTTC. Protein product: CASSPIGAGYEQYF.

This clonotype was counted many times. The chain links TRBV9 to TRBJ2-3; D gene uncertain. CDR3 length: 15 residues. Germline CDR1 and CDR2: SGDLS and YYNGEE. Trimming shortened V by 0 bases and J by 4 bases, and 12 bases separated the two germline ends. This chain's CDR3 is CASSVAGSIADTQYF. The CDR3, as DNA: TGTGCCAGCAGCGTAGCTGGTAGCATAGCAGATACGCAGTATTTT.

Many counts were recorded for this clonotype. The CDR3 reads CAISAGPTYEQYF. The CDR3 nucleotides are TGTGCCATCAGCGCAGGTCCCACCTACGAGCAGTACTTC. The chain has TRBV10-3 and TRBJ2-7; D not certain. Germline CDR1 reads ENHRY; CDR2 reads SYGVKD. V dropped 6 bases and J dropped 2 bases, with 11 bases sitting between them. The CDR3 runs 13 residues.

The chain uses TRBV27 and TRBJ2-1; the D gene is possibly TRBD1 (5 bases). Deletions cut 6 bases from V and 5 bases from J, with 17 bases between. CDR3 length equals 15 residues. Germline V lookup: CDR1 MNHEY, CDR2 SMNVEV (reference sequence). CDR3 in amino acids: CASSLRPTGDNEQFF. The CDR3, as DNA: TGTGCCAGCAGCCTACGACCAACAGGAGACAATGAGCAGTTCTTC.

This clonotype was detected many times. The V and J genes are TRBV2 and TRBJ2-7; D tentatively fits TRBD1 or TRBD2 (5 bases each). The germline V gene encodes CDR1 SNHLY and CDR2 FYNNEI. V was shortened by 3 bases and J by 1 base, with 7 bases between the two germline ends. The CDR3 extends over 13 amino acids. The CDR3 DNA is TGTGCCAGCAGTGAGGGGGATTCCTACGAGCAGTACTTC. Amino acids: CASSEGDSYEQYF.

This sequence joins TRBV6-5 and TRBJ2-2; tentatively, D is TRBD1 (6 bases). Germline values: CDR1 MNHEY, CDR2 SVGAGI. Trimming pared 1 base from V and 6 bases from J, leaving 9 bases between. This CDR3 spans 14 amino acids. CDR3 DNA: TGTGCCAGCAGTTACTTCGGACAGCCCGGGGAGCTGTTTTTT. This translates into CASSYFGQPGELFF.

This clonotype was found many times. The rearrangement links TRBV5-6 to TRBJ2-5; TRBD1 or TRBD2 may be the D gene (7 bases each). Deletions cut 0 bases from V and 2 bases from J, with 17 bases between. Per the germline V gene, CDR1 is SGHDT and CDR2 is YYEEEE. This CDR3 has 17 residues. As DNA, the CDR3 is TGTGCCAGCAGCTTGGAGTCGGCAGGGGGGGGACAAGAGACCCAGTACTTC. This sequence encodes CASSLESAGGGQETQYF.

The chain has TRBV7-9 and TRBJ2-5, with 7 bases matching TRBD1. Per the germline V gene, CDR1 is SEHNR and CDR2 is FQNEAQ (reference sequence). V dropped 2 bases and J dropped 2; count of bases not matched to a gene: 5. The CDR3 loop spans 15 amino acids. As DNA, the CDR3 is TGTGCCAGCAGCTTACCCAGGGGGATACAAGAGACCCAGTACTTC. As protein: CASSLPRGIQETQYF.

This clonotype was seen at least ten times. The chain employs TRBV7-6 and TRBJ2-1; D perhaps matches TRBD2 (7 bases). Trimming stripped 3 bases from V and 4 bases from J, with 13 bases between. CDR1 is SGHVS and CDR2 is FNYEAQ in the germline V gene. The CDR3 has 15 residues. CDR3 amino acids: CASSFLGGAYNEQFF. In nucleotides, the CDR3 is TGTGCCAGCAGCTTTCTAGGGGGGGCGTACAATGAGCAGTTCTTC.

Ten or more counts support this clonotype. This chain links TRBV5-6 with TRBJ2-7, with TRBD2 matching over 7 bases. V shed 5 bases and J 2 bases; nucleotides not matched to a gene: 10. Looked up from germline, CDR1 is SGHDT and CDR2 is YYEEEE. CDR3 length: 15 residues. Written as DNA, the CDR3 is TGTGCCAGCAGTCGGGACGGGGGGAGCCCCTACGAGCAGTACTTC. Translating gives CASSRDGGSPYEQYF. Drawing the rest from reference TRBV5-6 and TRBJ2-7, the complete variable domain is DAGVTQSPTHLIKTRGQQVTLRCSPKSGHDTVSWYQQALGQGPQFIFQYYEEEERQRGNFPDRFSGHQFPNYSSELNVNALLLGDSALYLCASSRDGGSPYEQYFGPGTRLTVT.

This clonotype was counted at least ten times. V gene TRBV7-2 combines with J gene TRBJ2-3; D call uncertain. The germline CDR1 and CDR2 sequences are SGHTA and FQGNSA. The length of the CDR3 is 16 residues. Trimming removed 6 bases from V and 5 bases from J, with 21 bases in between. The CDR3 bases are TGTGCCAGCAGTATGGTCAGTCCCCCTTCGGGAGATACGCAGTATTTT. It yields the protein CASSMVSPPSGDTQYF.

This clonotype was counted many times. The V gene is TRBV5-1, the J gene TRBJ2-7; D gene uncertain. With 0 bases removed from V and 7 bases from J, the gap between germline ends came to 14 bases. CDR1 and CDR2 (germline): SGHRS, YFSETQ. The CDR3 runs 14 residues. CDR3: CASSLGAWEGEQYF. The CDR3 DNA follows: TGCGCCAGCAGCTTGGGGGCCTGGGAAGGGGAGCAGTACTTC. The full variable domain, completed using reference TRBV5-1 and TRBJ2-7, is KAGVTQTPRYLIKTRGQQVTLSCSPISGHRSVSWYQQTPGQGLQFLFEYFSETQRNKGNFPGRFSGRQFSNSRSEMNVSTLELGDSALYLCASSLGAWEGEQYFGPGTRLTVT.

CDR3 region: CSAKTWTSGPYNEQFF. As DNA, the CDR3 is TGCAGTGCTAAAACTTGGACTAGCGGGCCCTACAATGAGCAGTTCTTC. The chain couples TRBV20-1 to TRBJ2-1; 11 positions agree with TRBD2. J was trimmed by 2 bases and V by 4 bases; bases with no gene match: 7. From germline, CDR1 is DFQATT and CDR2 SNEGSKA (reference sequence). The CDR3 sequence is 16 residues long.